The source of this TCR beta chain is a study of blood T cell repertoires in COVID-19. Between the trimmed V and J ends, which lost 3 bases and 6 bases, there was a span of 11 bases. CDR3 length: 13 amino acids. Germline V gene data show CDR1 as MDHEN and CDR2 as SYDVKM. Data came from immunoSEQ multiplex PCR; TCRdb stores just in-frame clones and leaves some out. This table has roughly 260,000 clones, 75% to 95% appearing once. Sequences were obtained from PBMCs or T cells enriched from blood (not recorded which). This TCR was sampled from a woman between 18 and 29 years old who had recovered from COVID-19. V is TRBV28 and J is TRBJ1-2; D is ambiguous. The CDR3 here is CASSFPTAHGYTF. In DNA, the CDR3 is TGTGCCAGCAGTTTCCCCACAGCTCATGGCTACACCTTC.